These T cell receptor beta chains were read from a single sample in a study of T cell repertoires in cytomegalovirus infection. TCRdb fed the reads into MiXCR, producing one record per CDR3 protein. The repertoire consists of around 740,000 distinct CDR3 sequences, with 35% to 45% occurring once and the leading ten covering roughly 2.8%. Sequencing was performed on PBMCs. All receptors derive from a human donor in good health (CMV status not recorded). Some clones in this sample may be carry-over from other donors' samples. The CDR3 runs from the conserved cysteine through the conserved F or W. The D gene is left open where the match is weak. Rows may omit the clone size; those that give it use once, few, many or a size class.

V	D	size	J	CDR3	DNA
TRBV7-7	NA	many	TRBJ2-3	CASSRQLLDTQYF	TGTGCTAGCAGCCGACAGTTGCTGGATACGCAGTATTTT
TRBV12-3/TRBV12-4	TRBD2	many	TRBJ2-1	CASSLSLAGAYNEQFF	TGTGCCAGCAGCTTGAGTCTAGCGGGTGCTTACAATGAGCAGTTCTTC
TRBV28	NA	few	TRBJ1-1	CASSPLGPTEAFF	TGTGCCAGCAGCCCCTTAGGGCCGACTGAAGCTTTCTTT
TRBV7-6	TRBD1	few	TRBJ2-5	CASRLDRIQETQYF	TGTGCCAGCAGGTTGGACAGGATCCAAGAGACCCAGTACTTC
TRBV19	TRBD1	few	TRBJ2-2	CASQGQGNTGELFF	TGTGCCAGCCAGGGACAGGGAAACACCGGGGAGCTGTTTTTT
TRBV28	TRBD2	NA	TRBJ2-5	CASSLAQLAEETQYF	TGTGCCAGCAGTTTGGCCCAACTAGCGGAAGAGACCCAGTACTTC
TRBV7-6	NA	many	TRBJ1-1	CASSSGTANTEAFF	TGTGCCAGCAGTTCCGGGACGGCGAACACTGAAGCTTTCTTT
TRBV7-9	NA	NA	TRBJ2-7	CASSLRLREQYF	TGTGCCAGCAGCTTAAGGCTCCGCGAGCAGTACTTC
TRBV19	NA	few	TRBJ1-1	CASTIGRREAFF	TGTGCCAGTACCATAGGTAGGAGAGAAGCTTTCTTT
TRBV12-3/TRBV12-4	TRBD1	NA	TRBJ1-3	CASSLQLTGTGDGNTIYF	TGTGCCAGCAGTCTCCAACTTACCGGGACAGGGGACGGAAACACCATATATTTT
TRBV7-2	NA	once	TRBJ1-6	CASILRGAGLDSPLPF	TGTGCCAGCATCTTACGGGGGGCCGGTCTAGATTCACCCCTCCCCTTT
TRBV7-3	TRBD1	NA	TRBJ2-7	CASSLSSDRGYEQYF	TGTGCCAGCAGCTTAAGTTCGGACAGGGGGTACGAGCAGTACTTC
TRBV5-1	TRBD2	NA	TRBJ2-1	CASSSQSWTSGRSGEQFF	TGCGCCAGCAGCTCGCAATCGTGGACTAGCGGGAGAAGCGGTGAGCAGTTCTTC
TRBV28	NA	few	TRBJ2-1	CASSLIQSSYNEQFF	TGTGCCAGCAGTTTAATACAGAGCTCCTACAATGAGCAGTTCTTC
TRBV28	NA	NA	TRBJ2-3	CASSRGGAGTDTQYF	TGTGCCAGCAGCCGGGGTGGGGCGGGCACAGATACGCAGTATTTT
TRBV12-3/TRBV12-4	TRBD2	NA	TRBJ2-3	CASTKVTSGGGTDTQYF	TGTGCCAGCACTAAGGTGACTAGCGGGGGGGGCACAGATACGCAGTATTTT
TRBV4-1	TRBD2	few	TRBJ2-4	CASSQVREVEDIQYF	TGCGCCAGCAGCCAAGTCCGGGAGGTGGAGGACATTCAGTACTTC
TRBV5-6	NA	NA	TRBJ2-7	CASSLESWGAYEQYF	TGTGCCAGCAGCTTGGAATCCTGGGGGGCGTATGAGCAGTACTTC
TRBV2	NA	NA	TRBJ1-5	CASSDAGAYQPQHF	TGTGCCAGCAGTGATGCGGGGGCATATCAGCCCCAGCATTTT
TRBV20-1	NA	NA	TRBJ1-2	CSASEQGRGGHTF	TGCAGTGCTAGCGAACAGGGAAGGGGCGGCCACACCTTC
TRBV5-1	NA	NA	TRBJ1-4	CASSLAARASEKLFF	TGCGCCAGCAGCTTGGCGGCCAGGGCGAGTGAAAAACTGTTTTTT
TRBV6-5	TRBD2	NA	TRBJ2-1	CASSYRAGALYNEQFF	TGTGCCAGCAGTTACAGAGCGGGGGCCCTCTACAATGAGCAGTTCTTC
TRBV18	NA	NA	TRBJ2-1	CASSPAGNNEQFF	TGTGCCAGCTCACCAGCGGGAAACAATGAGCAGTTCTTC
TRBV29-1	NA	NA	TRBJ1-5	CSVGAGDSNQPQHF	TGCAGCGTTGGGGCAGGGGATAGCAATCAGCCCCAGCATTTT
TRBV28	NA	NA	TRBJ1-2	CASSLPAGIYGYTF	TGTGCCAGCAGTTTACCCGCAGGGATCTATGGCTACACCTTC
TRBV28	NA	NA	TRBJ2-7	CASSTLGTPPYEQYF	TGTGCCAGCAGCACACTTGGGACACCCCCCTACGAGCAGTACTTC
TRBV29-1	NA	few	TRBJ1-1	CSVEDPNTEAFF	TGCAGCGTGGAGGACCCAAACACTGAAGCTTTCTTT
TRBV6-6	TRBD1	NA	TRBJ2-7	CASSYWDRGYGQYF	TGTGCCAGCAGTTACTGGGACAGGGGCTACGGGCAGTACTTC
TRBV7-3	TRBD2	few	TRBJ2-1	CASSLAGGPTYNEQFF	TGTGCCAGCAGCTTAGCGGGGGGACCCACTTACAATGAGCAGTTCTTC
TRBV5-1	NA	NA	TRBJ2-7	CASMQDSYEQYF	TGCGCCAGCATGCAGGACTCCTACGAGCAGTACTTC
TRBV12-3/TRBV12-4	NA	NA	TRBJ1-3	CASTSSGGSGNTIYF	TGTGCCAGCACCTCAAGCGGGGGTTCTGGAAACACCATATATTTT
TRBV6-6	NA	few	TRBJ2-1	CASSDRVRAGVPNEQFF	TGTGCCAGCAGTGACAGGGTACGAGCGGGAGTCCCCAATGAGCAGTTCTTC
TRBV12-3/TRBV12-4	TRBD1	NA	TRBJ1-6	CASSSGGTHNSPLHF	TGTGCCAGCAGTTCAGGGGGCACCCATAATTCACCCCTCCACTTT
TRBV6-1	NA	NA	TRBJ2-7	CASSEVDQAAYEQYF	TGTGCCAGCAGTGAAGTTGACCAGGCGGCCTACGAGCAGTACTTC
TRBV19	NA	few	TRBJ1-2	CASSIEAGGNYGYTF	TGTGCCAGTAGTATCGAGGCGGGGGGTAACTATGGCTACACCTTC
TRBV7-9	NA	few	TRBJ2-5	CASSLQAYETQYF	TGTGCCAGCAGCTTACAGGCATACGAGACCCAGTACTTC
TRBV6-1	TRBD1	many	TRBJ2-2	CASRGQGPGELFF	TGTGCCAGCAGGGGACAGGGACCCGGGGAGCTGTTTTTT
TRBV25-1	TRBD1	NA	TRBJ2-2	CASKGTGPNTGELFF	TGTGCCAGCAAAGGGACAGGGCCGAACACCGGGGAGCTGTTTTTT
TRBV19	NA	NA	TRBJ1-6	CASTGVNNSPLHF	TGTGCCAGTACCGGGGTCAATAATTCACCCCTCCACTTT
TRBV15	NA	few	TRBJ2-3	CAIRSSPDTQYF	TGTGCCATCAGGAGCTCCCCAGATACGCAGTATTTT
TRBV6-6	NA	NA	TRBJ1-1	CASSIEGSLNTEAFF	TGTGCCAGCAGCATAGAGGGCAGCTTGAACACTGAAGCTTTCTTT
TRBV7-8	NA	NA	TRBJ2-3	CASSPTHKDTQYF	TGTGCCAGCAGCCCCACCCATAAAGATACGCAGTATTTT
TRBV3-1	TRBD2	few	TRBJ2-1	CATAGTSGVGNEQFF	TGTGCCACCGCCGGGACTAGCGGGGTGGGAAATGAGCAGTTCTTC
TRBV6-1	TRBD1	many	TRBJ1-2	CASSKQGAIYGYTF	TGTGCCAGCAGTAAACAGGGGGCGATATATGGCTACACCTTC
TRBV4-1	NA	many	TRBJ1-2	CASSQDQVVPKANYGYTF	TGCGCCAGCAGCCAAGATCAAGTCGTCCCGAAAGCTAACTATGGCTACACCTTC
TRBV6-1	NA	few	TRBJ1-1	CASSLVLMNTEAFF	TGTGCCAGCAGTTTAGTTTTGATGAACACTGAAGCTTTCTTT
TRBV11-2	TRBD2	few	TRBJ2-1	CASSWAGGGAVLYNEQFF	TGTGCCAGCAGCTGGGCCGGCGGGGGGGCCGTGTTATACAATGAGCAGTTCTTC
TRBV11-2	TRBD1	NA	TRBJ1-2	CASSGWTGVDGYTF	TGTGCCAGCAGCGGATGGACAGGGGTTGATGGCTACACCTTC
TRBV19	TRBD1	NA	TRBJ2-2	CASGDRVDTGELFF	TGTGCCAGCGGGGACAGGGTGGACACCGGGGAGCTGTTTTTT
TRBV25-1	NA	NA	TRBJ1-6	CASSVQSSYNSPLHF	TGTGCCAGCAGTGTTCAGAGCTCCTATAATTCACCCCTCCACTTT
TRBV5-1	TRBD2	few	TRBJ2-2	CASSSLAAGGYTGELFF	TGCGCCAGCAGCTCACTAGCGGCTGGCGGATATACCGGGGAGCTGTTTTTT
TRBV4-1	TRBD2	few	TRBJ2-1	CASSLLWGGSNEQFF	TGCGCCAGCAGCCTCCTTTGGGGGGGGAGCAATGAGCAGTTCTTC
TRBV5-6	NA	NA	TRBJ1-1	CASSFGGLENTEAFF	TGTGCCAGCAGCTTTGGGGGCCTCGAGAACACTGAAGCTTTCTTT
TRBV28	NA	few	TRBJ1-3	CASSIRGNTIYF	TGTGCCAGCAGTATACGGGGAAACACCATATATTTT